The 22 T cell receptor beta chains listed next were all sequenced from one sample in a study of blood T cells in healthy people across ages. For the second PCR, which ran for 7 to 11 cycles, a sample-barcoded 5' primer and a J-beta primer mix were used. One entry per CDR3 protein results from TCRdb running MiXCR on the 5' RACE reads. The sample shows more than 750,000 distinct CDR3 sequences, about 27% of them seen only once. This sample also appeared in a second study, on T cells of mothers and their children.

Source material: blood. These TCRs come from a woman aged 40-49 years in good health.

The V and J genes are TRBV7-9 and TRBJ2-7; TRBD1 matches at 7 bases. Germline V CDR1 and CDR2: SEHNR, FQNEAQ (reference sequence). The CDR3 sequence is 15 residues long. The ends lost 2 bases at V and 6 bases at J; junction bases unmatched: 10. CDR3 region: CASSLMAGGTGEQYF. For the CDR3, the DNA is TGTGCCAGCAGCTTAATGGCAGGGGGAACCGGCGAGCAGTACTTC.

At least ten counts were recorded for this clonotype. The CDR3 coding sequence is TGTGCCACCCCAGGTTTACGGGGGGCGATGGGTCAGCCCCAGCATTTT. This sequence encodes CATPGLRGAMGQPQHF. The V gene is TRBV7-2, the J gene TRBJ1-5, with D tentatively TRBD1 (6 bases). Germline-derived CDR1 and CDR2 are SGHTA and FQGNSA. The V and J ends lost 10 bases and 6 bases respectively, with 25 bases between them. The CDR3 consists of 16 residues.

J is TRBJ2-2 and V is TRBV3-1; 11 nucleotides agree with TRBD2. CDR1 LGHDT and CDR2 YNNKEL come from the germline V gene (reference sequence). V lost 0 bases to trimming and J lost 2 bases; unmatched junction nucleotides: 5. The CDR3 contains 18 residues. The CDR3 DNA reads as TGTGCCAGCAGCCAAGATGTTCTAGCGGGGGGAAACACCGGGGAGCTGTTTTTT. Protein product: CASSQDVLAGGNTGELFF.

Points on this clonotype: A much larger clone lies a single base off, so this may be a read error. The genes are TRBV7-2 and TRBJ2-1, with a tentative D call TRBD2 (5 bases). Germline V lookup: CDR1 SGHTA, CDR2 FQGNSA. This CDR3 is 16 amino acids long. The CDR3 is CASSLGLASSYNAQFF. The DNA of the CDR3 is TGTGCCAGCAGCTTAGGTCTAGCTAGCTCCTACAATGCGCAGTTCTTC.

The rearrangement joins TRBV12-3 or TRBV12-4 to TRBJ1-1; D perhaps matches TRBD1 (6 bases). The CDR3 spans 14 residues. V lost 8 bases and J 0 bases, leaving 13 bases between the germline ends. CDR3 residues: CASVGTLMNTEAFF. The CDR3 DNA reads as TGTGCCAGCGTGGGGACACTCATGAACACTGAAGCTTTCTTT.

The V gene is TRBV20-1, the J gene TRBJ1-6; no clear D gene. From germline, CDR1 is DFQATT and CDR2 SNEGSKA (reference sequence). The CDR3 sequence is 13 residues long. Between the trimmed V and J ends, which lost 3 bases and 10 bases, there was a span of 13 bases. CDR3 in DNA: TGCAGTGCTAGGGCCCTTCGGACCTCACCCCTCCACTTT. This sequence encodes CSARALRTSPLHF.

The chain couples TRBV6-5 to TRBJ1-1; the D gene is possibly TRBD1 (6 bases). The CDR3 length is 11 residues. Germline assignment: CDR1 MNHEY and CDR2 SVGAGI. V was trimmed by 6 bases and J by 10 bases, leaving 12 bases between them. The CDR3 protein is CASSQGGGAFF. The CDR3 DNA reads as TGTGCCAGCAGCCAAGGAGGGGGAGCTTTCTTT.

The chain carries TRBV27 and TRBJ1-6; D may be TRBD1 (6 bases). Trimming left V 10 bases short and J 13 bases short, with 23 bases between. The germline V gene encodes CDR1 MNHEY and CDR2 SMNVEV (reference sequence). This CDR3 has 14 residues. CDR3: CATKDPGHVWPLHF. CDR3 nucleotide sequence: TGTGCCACCAAAGACCCGGGACACGTTTGGCCCCTCCACTTT.

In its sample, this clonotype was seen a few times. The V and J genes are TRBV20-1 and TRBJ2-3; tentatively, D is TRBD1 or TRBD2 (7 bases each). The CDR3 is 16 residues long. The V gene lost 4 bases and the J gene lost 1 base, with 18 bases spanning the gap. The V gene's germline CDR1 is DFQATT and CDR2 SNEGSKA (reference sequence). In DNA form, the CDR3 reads TGCAGTGCTATTCAACAGGGGAGGGCCGGCACAGATACGCAGTATTTT. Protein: CSAIQQGRAGTDTQYF.

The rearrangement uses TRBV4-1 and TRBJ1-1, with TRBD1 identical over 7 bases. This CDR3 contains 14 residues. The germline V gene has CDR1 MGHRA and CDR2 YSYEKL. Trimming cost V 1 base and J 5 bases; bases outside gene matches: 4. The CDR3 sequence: CASSQGRGQTEAFF. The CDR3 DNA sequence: TGCGCCAGCAGCCAAGGAAGGGGGCAGACTGAAGCTTTCTTT.

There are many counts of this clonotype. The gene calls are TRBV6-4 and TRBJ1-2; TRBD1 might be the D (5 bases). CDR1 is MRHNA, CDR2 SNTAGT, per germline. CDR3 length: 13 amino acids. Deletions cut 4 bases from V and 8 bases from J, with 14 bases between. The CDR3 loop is CASSAGVLGGYTF. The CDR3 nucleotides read TGTGCCAGCAGTGCGGGGGTACTCGGAGGCTACACCTTC.

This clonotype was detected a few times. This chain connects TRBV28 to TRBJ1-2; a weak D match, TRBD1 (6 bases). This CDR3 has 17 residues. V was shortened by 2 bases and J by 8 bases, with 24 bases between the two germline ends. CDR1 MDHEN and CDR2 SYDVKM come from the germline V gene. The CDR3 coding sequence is TGTGCCAGCAGTTTAGTAGGCCCCCGGGGGCCCCCGAAAGGCTACACCTTC. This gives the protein CASSLVGPRGPPKGYTF.

The CDR3 region has the DNA TGTGCCACCAGCCAATCGACAGGAACCGGGGAGCTGTTTTTT. Translated: CATSQSTGTGELFF. The chain couples TRBV24-1 to TRBJ2-2, with D maybe TRBD1 (6 bases). The germline CDR1 and CDR2 sequences are KGHDR and SFDVKD. The germline V and J ends were trimmed by 7 bases and 5 bases, with 13 bases remaining between them. The CDR3 totals 14 residues.

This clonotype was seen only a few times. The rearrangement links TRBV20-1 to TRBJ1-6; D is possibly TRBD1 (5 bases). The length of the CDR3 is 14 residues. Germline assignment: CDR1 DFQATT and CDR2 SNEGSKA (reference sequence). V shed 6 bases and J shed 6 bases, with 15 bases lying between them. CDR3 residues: CSAPGGTSNSPLHF. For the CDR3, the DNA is TGCAGTGCCCCGGGGGGGACGAGTAATTCACCCCTCCACTTT.

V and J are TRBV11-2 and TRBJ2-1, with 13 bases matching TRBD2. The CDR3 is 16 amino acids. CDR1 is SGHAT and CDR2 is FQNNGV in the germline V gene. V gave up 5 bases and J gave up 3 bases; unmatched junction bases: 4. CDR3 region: CASSEGTSGIYNEQFF. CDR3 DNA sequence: TGTGCCAGCAGCGAAGGGACTAGCGGGATCTACAATGAGCAGTTCTTC.

The CDR3 is CASSQEPSGGPRGHTQYF. For the CDR3, the DNA is TGCGCCAGCAGCCAAGAACCTAGCGGGGGACCTAGGGGACATACGCAGTATTTT. This chain links TRBV4-1 with TRBJ2-3, with TRBD2 matching 10 bases. Germline V CDR1 and CDR2: MGHRA, YSYEKL. The CDR3 sequence is 18 residues long. V gave up 0 bases and J gave up 7 bases; unmatched junction bases: 13.

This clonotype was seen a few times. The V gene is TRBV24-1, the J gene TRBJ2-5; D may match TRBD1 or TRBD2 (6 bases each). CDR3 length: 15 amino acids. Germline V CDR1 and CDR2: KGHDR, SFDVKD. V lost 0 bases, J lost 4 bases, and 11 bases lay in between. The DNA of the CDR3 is TGTGCCACCAGTGATTTGCTACAGGGAGGAGAGACCCAGTACTTC. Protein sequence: CATSDLLQGGETQYF.

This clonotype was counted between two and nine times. DNA for the CDR3: TGCAGTGCTAGAGTTAGCGGGGGCTACACCGGGGAGCTGTTTTTT. It yields the protein CSARVSGGYTGELFF. V gene TRBV20-1 combines with J gene TRBJ2-2; 9 bases are a match to TRBD2. The CDR3 consists of 15 residues. V shed 1 base, J shed 3 bases, and the junction held 3 bases outside the gene matches. CDR1 DFQATT and CDR2 SNEGSKA come from the germline V gene (reference sequence).

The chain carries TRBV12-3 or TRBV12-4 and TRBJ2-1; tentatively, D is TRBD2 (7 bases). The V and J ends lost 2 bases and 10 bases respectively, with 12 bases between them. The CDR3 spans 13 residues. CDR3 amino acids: CASSLLGGGEQFF. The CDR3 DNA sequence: TGTGCCAGCAGTTTACTGGGAGGGGGGGAGCAGTTCTTC.

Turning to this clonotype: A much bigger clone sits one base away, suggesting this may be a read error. In DNA, the CDR3 is TGTGCCAGCAGCCAAGGGTTGGACAGGCGGGGTGGAAAACTGTTTTTT. It yields the protein CASSQGLDRRGGKLFF. The V call is TRBV4-2, the J call TRBJ1-4, with TRBD1 matching over 7 bases. CDR3 length: 16 residues. The germline V gene encodes CDR1 LGHNA and CDR2 YNFKEQ. V gave up 1 base and J gave up 10 bases; unmatched junction bases: 12.

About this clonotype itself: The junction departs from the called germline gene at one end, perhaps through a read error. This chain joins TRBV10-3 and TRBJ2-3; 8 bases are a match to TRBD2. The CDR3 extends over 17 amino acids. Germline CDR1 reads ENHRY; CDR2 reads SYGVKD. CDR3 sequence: CAISTERRGASTDTRYF. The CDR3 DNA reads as TGTGCCATCAGCACGGAGAGGCGGGGGGCTTCCACAGATACGCGGTATTTT.

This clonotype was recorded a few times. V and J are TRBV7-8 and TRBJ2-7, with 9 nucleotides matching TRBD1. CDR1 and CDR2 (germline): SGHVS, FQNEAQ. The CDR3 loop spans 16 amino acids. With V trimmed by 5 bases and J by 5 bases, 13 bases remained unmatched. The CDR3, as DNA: TGTGCCAGCAGCGAACAGGGGGCTCTACAGGCCGACGAGCAGTACTTC. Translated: CASSEQGALQADEQYF. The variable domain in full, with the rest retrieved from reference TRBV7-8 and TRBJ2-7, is GAGVSQSPRYKVAKRGQDVALRCDPISGHVSLFWYQQALGQGPEFLTYFQNEAQLDKSGLPSDRFFAERPEGSVSTLKIQRTQQEDSAVYLCASSEQGALQADEQYFGPGTRLTVT.